This is a list of T cell receptor beta chains from one sample in a study of cytomegalovirus exposure and HLA in healthy donors. The table came from immunoSEQ multiplex PCR; TCRdb's copy has only in-frame clones and leaves some out. The sample records about 180,000 clones, 75% being singletons. Material: PBMCs. The receptors derive from a female donor in good health and CMV-seronegative. The CDR3 runs from the conserved cysteine through the conserved F or W. The order of the fields is D gene, V gene, clone size, CDR3 length, J gene, CDR3 protein, CDR3 DNA. The D gene is left open where the match is weak. Expanded clones get a size class; other rows say once, few or many, or leave the size out.

D gene: TRBD2; V gene: TRBV4-2; clone size: .; CDR3 length: 16; J gene: TRBJ2-5; CDR3 protein: CASSQWGGRAGETQYF; CDR3 DNA: TGTGCCAGCAGCCAATGGGGCGGGAGGGCCGGGGAGACCCAGTACTTC
D gene: TRBD1; V gene: TRBV6-5; clone size: once; CDR3 length: 15; J gene: TRBJ1-5; CDR3 protein: CASSPGQGINQPQHF; CDR3 DNA: TGTGCCAGCAGTCCGGGACAGGGGATAAATCAGCCCCAGCATTTT
D gene: .; V gene: TRBV6-1; clone size: .; CDR3 length: 12; J gene: TRBJ2-1; CDR3 protein: CASKTGYNEQFF; CDR3 DNA: TGTGCCAGCAAAACAGGGTACAATGAGCAGTTCTTC
D gene: .; V gene: TRBV25-1; clone size: .; CDR3 length: 12; J gene: TRBJ1-3; CDR3 protein: CASSPTGNTIYF; CDR3 DNA: TGTGCCAGCAGCCCTACTGGAAACACCATATATTTT
D gene: TRBD2; V gene: TRBV9; clone size: once; CDR3 length: 17; J gene: TRBJ2-3; CDR3 protein: CASSLNPTSGRADTQYF; CDR3 DNA: TGTGCCAGCAGCTTAAACCCTACTAGCGGGAGGGCCGATACGCAGTATTTT
D gene: .; V gene: TRBV20-1; clone size: .; CDR3 length: 11; J gene: TRBJ1-1; CDR3 protein: CSAERGTEAFF; CDR3 DNA: TGCAGTGCAGAGCGGGGGACTGAAGCTTTCTTT
D gene: .; V gene: TRBV5-1; clone size: once; CDR3 length: 14; J gene: TRBJ1-2; CDR3 protein: CASRLAEFNYGYTF; CDR3 DNA: TGCGCCAGCCGTCTCGCCGAGTTTAACTATGGCTACACCTTC
D gene: TRBD2; V gene: TRBV4-3; clone size: .; CDR3 length: 18; J gene: TRBJ2-2; CDR3 protein: CASSQDPPSGSYTGELFF; CDR3 DNA: TGCGCCAGCAGCCAAGATCCTCCTAGCGGGAGTTACACCGGGGAGCTGTTTTTT
D gene: TRBD2; V gene: TRBV19; clone size: .; CDR3 length: 15; J gene: TRBJ2-1; CDR3 protein: CATNGLAGGYNEQFF; CDR3 DNA: TGTGCCACCAACGGACTAGCGGGGGGGTACAATGAGCAGTTCTTC
D gene: TRBD2; V gene: TRBV7-9; clone size: .; CDR3 length: 16; J gene: TRBJ2-7; CDR3 protein: CASSPRTSGGRYEQYF; CDR3 DNA: TGTGCCAGCAGCCCCCGGACTAGCGGGGGGCGTTACGAGCAGTACTTC
D gene: TRBD1; V gene: TRBV10-3; clone size: .; CDR3 length: 13; J gene: TRBJ2-7; CDR3 protein: CAISDRVFYEQYF; CDR3 DNA: TGTGCCATCAGCGACAGGGTCTTCTACGAGCAGTACTTC
D gene: .; V gene: TRBV7-2; clone size: .; CDR3 length: 13; J gene: TRBJ1-3; CDR3 protein: CASSYDRGNTIYF; CDR3 DNA: TGTGCCAGCAGCTACGACAGGGGAAACACCATATATTTT
D gene: .; V gene: TRBV9; clone size: few; CDR3 length: 13; J gene: TRBJ1-2; CDR3 protein: CASSVGWGHGYTF; CDR3 DNA: TGTGCCAGCAGCGTAGGTTGGGGGCATGGCTACACCTTC
D gene: .; V gene: TRBV5-1; clone size: .; CDR3 length: 13; J gene: TRBJ2-1; CDR3 protein: CASSPQPRGEQFF; CDR3 DNA: TGCGCCAGCAGCCCCCAACCCCGGGGTGAGCAGTTCTTC
D gene: .; V gene: TRBV4-1; clone size: .; CDR3 length: 13; J gene: TRBJ1-5; CDR3 protein: CASSQDVAMPQHF; CDR3 DNA: TGCGCCAGCAGCCAAGATGTGGCCATGCCCCAGCATTTT
D gene: TRBD1; V gene: TRBV9; clone size: .; CDR3 length: 12; J gene: TRBJ1-5; CDR3 protein: CASKYRGQPQHF; CDR3 DNA: TGTGCCAGTAAATACAGGGGACAGCCCCAGCATTTT
D gene: TRBD2; V gene: TRBV5-1; clone size: .; CDR3 length: 17; J gene: TRBJ2-7; CDR3 protein: CASSLGLAGGPSYEQYF; CDR3 DNA: TGCGCCAGCAGCTTGGGGCTAGCGGGAGGCCCGAGCTACGAGCAGTACTTC
D gene: TRBD2; V gene: TRBV6-4; clone size: .; CDR3 length: 15; J gene: TRBJ2-3; CDR3 protein: CASSETSGGADTQYF; CDR3 DNA: TGTGCCAGCAGTGAGACTAGCGGGGGGGCGGATACGCAGTATTTT
D gene: TRBD2; V gene: TRBV7-2; clone size: .; CDR3 length: 14; J gene: TRBJ2-7; CDR3 protein: CASSLTGGSYEQYF; CDR3 DNA: TGTGCCAGCAGCTTAACGGGGGGATCCTACGAGCAGTACTTC
D gene: .; V gene: TRBV29-1; clone size: few; CDR3 length: 14; J gene: TRBJ2-5; CDR3 protein: CSVGGRATRETQYF; CDR3 DNA: TGCAGCGTCGGGGGGCGGGCTACGCGAGAGACCCAGTACTTC
D gene: TRBD2; V gene: TRBV2; clone size: .; CDR3 length: 13; J gene: TRBJ2-3; CDR3 protein: CARSSGLGDTQYF; CDR3 DNA: TGTGCCAGATCTAGCGGACTAGGGGATACGCAGTATTTT
D gene: TRBD1; V gene: TRBV2; clone size: .; CDR3 length: 16; J gene: TRBJ2-5; CDR3 protein: CASRLTGHPAQETQYF; CDR3 DNA: TGTGCCAGCAGGCTGACAGGGCACCCCGCCCAAGAGACCCAGTACTTC
D gene: .; V gene: TRBV28; clone size: .; CDR3 length: 14; J gene: TRBJ1-4; CDR3 protein: CASSLKLTGQKLFF; CDR3 DNA: TGTGCCAGCAGTCTTAAACTGACAGGTCAAAAACTGTTTTTT
D gene: .; V gene: TRBV5-1; clone size: .; CDR3 length: 13; J gene: TRBJ2-7; CDR3 protein: CASSLSGSTEQYF; CDR3 DNA: TGCGCCAGCAGCTTATCAGGTTCTACCGAGCAGTACTTC
D gene: .; V gene: TRBV6-6; clone size: .; CDR3 length: 14; J gene: TRBJ1-1; CDR3 protein: CASTERTTGNEAFF; CDR3 DNA: TGTGCCAGCACCGAAAGAACGACAGGCAATGAAGCTTTCTTT
D gene: TRBD1; V gene: TRBV7-9; clone size: few; CDR3 length: 14; J gene: TRBJ1-4; CDR3 protein: CASSRGTGNEKLFF; CDR3 DNA: TGTGCCAGCAGCCGAGGGACAGGGAATGAAAAACTGTTTTTT
D gene: .; V gene: TRBV2; clone size: .; CDR3 length: 14; J gene: TRBJ1-4; CDR3 protein: CASSPRGGFEKLFF; CDR3 DNA: TGTGCCAGCAGCCCGAGGGGGGGCTTTGAAAAACTGTTTTTT
D gene: TRBD2; V gene: TRBV9; clone size: .; CDR3 length: 15; J gene: TRBJ2-4; CDR3 protein: CASIPSGMAKNIQYF; CDR3 DNA: TGTGCCAGCATCCCAAGCGGGATGGCCAAAAACATTCAGTACTTC
D gene: TRBD1; V gene: TRBV5-6; clone size: once; CDR3 length: 16; J gene: TRBJ1-4; CDR3 protein: CASSLETGLANEKLFF; CDR3 DNA: TGTGCCAGCAGCTTGGAGACAGGGTTAGCTAATGAAAAACTGTTTTTT
D gene: TRBD1; V gene: TRBV5-5; clone size: once; CDR3 length: 15; J gene: TRBJ1-5; CDR3 protein: CASSLDDRGQQPQHF; CDR3 DNA: TGTGCCAGCAGCTTGGACGACAGGGGGCAGCAGCCCCAGCATTTT
D gene: TRBD1; V gene: TRBV19; clone size: .; CDR3 length: 15; J gene: TRBJ1-2; CDR3 protein: CASSPHQGAENGYTF; CDR3 DNA: TGTGCCAGTAGTCCCCACCAGGGGGCAGAGAATGGCTACACCTTC
D gene: TRBD1; V gene: TRBV2; clone size: .; CDR3 length: 15; J gene: TRBJ1-4; CDR3 protein: CASSDGDRGIEKLFF; CDR3 DNA: TGTGCCAGCAGTGATGGGGACAGGGGGATAGAAAAACTGTTTTTT
D gene: .; V gene: TRBV19; clone size: .; CDR3 length: 13; J gene: TRBJ1-4; CDR3 protein: CASSQTRGEKLFF; CDR3 DNA: TGTGCCAGTAGTCAGACCCGGGGGGAAAAACTGTTTTTT
D gene: TRBD2; V gene: TRBV27; clone size: .; CDR3 length: 14; J gene: TRBJ2-3; CDR3 protein: CASSRGRVTDTQYF; CDR3 DNA: TGTGCCAGCAGTCGGGGGAGGGTCACAGATACGCAGTATTTT
D gene: TRBD2; V gene: TRBV6-6; clone size: .; CDR3 length: 15; J gene: TRBJ2-2; CDR3 protein: CASSYQRGNTGELFF; CDR3 DNA: TGTGCCAGCAGTTACCAGCGGGGGAACACCGGGGAGCTGTTTTTT
D gene: TRBD1; V gene: TRBV7-7; clone size: .; CDR3 length: 15; J gene: TRBJ2-7; CDR3 protein: CASSLAGDRGHEQYF; CDR3 DNA: TGTGCTAGCAGCTTAGCGGGGGACAGGGGGCACGAGCAGTACTTC
D gene: TRBD1; V gene: TRBV11-2; clone size: .; CDR3 length: 15; J gene: TRBJ2-7; CDR3 protein: CASSLGTGGFYEQYF; CDR3 DNA: TGTGCCAGCAGCTTAGGGACAGGGGGCTTCTACGAGCAGTACTTC
D gene: TRBD1; V gene: TRBV29-1; clone size: .; CDR3 length: 13; J gene: TRBJ2-4; CDR3 protein: CSAVRDRVNIQYF; CDR3 DNA: TGCAGCGCCGTGAGGGACAGGGTAAACATTCAGTACTTC
D gene: TRBD2; V gene: TRBV4-1; clone size: .; CDR3 length: 16; J gene: TRBJ2-3; CDR3 protein: CASSRTSGSSTDTQYF; CDR3 DNA: TGCGCCAGCAGCCGGACTAGCGGGAGTAGCACAGATACGCAGTATTTT
D gene: TRBD1; V gene: TRBV6-5; clone size: .; CDR3 length: 15; J gene: TRBJ2-7; CDR3 protein: CASSPPRTGWYEQYF; CDR3 DNA: TGTGCCAGCAGTCCCCCTCGGACAGGGTGGTACGAGCAGTACTTC
D gene: TRBD1; V gene: TRBV7-3; clone size: once; CDR3 length: 14; J gene: TRBJ1-3; CDR3 protein: CASSLTGGGNTIYF; CDR3 DNA: TGTGCCAGCAGCCTGACAGGGGGTGGAAACACCATATATTTT
D gene: .; V gene: TRBV6-1; clone size: .; CDR3 length: 15; J gene: TRBJ1-1; CDR3 protein: CASSVSGWGDTEAFF; CDR3 DNA: TGTGCCAGCAGTGTCTCAGGGTGGGGGGACACTGAAGCTTTCTTT
D gene: TRBD1; V gene: TRBV4-1; clone size: .; CDR3 length: 16; J gene: TRBJ1-5; CDR3 protein: CASSQDRGFSNQPQHF; CDR3 DNA: TGCGCCAGCAGCCAGGACAGGGGCTTTAGCAATCAGCCCCAGCATTTT